The clone carrying this TCR beta chain came up a few times. Its cognate antigen is unknown. Germline V gene data show CDR1 as MDHEN and CDR2 as SYDVKM. V lost 3 bases and J lost 7, with 9 bases in between. This CDR3 spans 13 amino acids. The sample comes from a study of metastatic and nonmetastatic thyroid tumors. General study results and limits: Benign nodules were reported to have significantly lower TCR beta diversity than malignant thyroid tumors, in blood and tumor.

Under the authors' procedure: A classifier of distant metastasis in papillary thyroid cancer was built from CDR3 differences (across clinicopathological groups). TCRdb reassembled clones from the PCR reads with MiXCR. TCRdb, rather than the study authors, made the V and J calls. The repertoire holds 15,000 to 20,000 clones, with roughly 33% as singletons. Every patient was untreated before thyroid surgery. Sequenced material: adjacent normal tissue. This receptor was taken from a female donor with papillary thyroid cancer or a benign thyroid nodule (not recorded which). Some clones in this sample may be carry-over from other donors' samples. The V gene is TRBV28, the J gene TRBJ2-2; D is uncertain. CDR3 residues: CASSLVDNGELFF. CDR3 nucleotide sequence: TGTGCCAGCAGTTTGGTAGACAACGGGGAGCTGTTTTTT. The whole variable domain, filled in from reference TRBV28 and TRBJ2-2, reads DVKVTQSSRYLVKRTGEKVFLECVQDMDHENMFWYRQDPGLGLRLIYFSYDVKMKEKGDIPEGYSVSREKKERFSLILESASTNQTSMYLCASSLVDNGELFFGEGSRLTVL.